Described below is a single TCR beta chain sequence and its context. Its cognate antigen is unknown. On cycle 4 day 1 and cycle 7 day 1, as well as at baseline, blood was sampled. This specimen comes from a study of OX40 agonist ivuxolimab in advanced cancers. Study-wide results and limits: Both CD4+ and CD8+ T cell populations in blood had undergone clonal expansion by week 6 at 0.1 to 3.0 mg/kg. Antigen targets of the expanded peripheral T cells went undetermined.

Clones were sequenced by immunoSEQ multiplex PCR, and TCRdb holds only the in-frame ones, with some missing. The sample lists around 58,000 clones, 94% occurring once. The germline V gene has CDR1 GTSNPN and CDR2 SVGIG (reference sequence). V lost 4 bases and J lost 0, with 10 bases in between. The CDR3 covers 13 residues. The chain links TRBV30 to TRBJ2-7; unclear D gene. The origin of this receptor is an adult with an advanced solid tumor such as melanoma, head and neck, liver or kidney cancer. This material consisted of CD4+ or CD8+ T cells sorted from blood, taken in a trial of the OX40 agonist ivuxolimab. This CDR3 is CAWMMSDSYEQYF. The CDR3 nucleotides read TGTGCCTGGATGATGTCCGACTCCTACGAGCAGTACTTC.